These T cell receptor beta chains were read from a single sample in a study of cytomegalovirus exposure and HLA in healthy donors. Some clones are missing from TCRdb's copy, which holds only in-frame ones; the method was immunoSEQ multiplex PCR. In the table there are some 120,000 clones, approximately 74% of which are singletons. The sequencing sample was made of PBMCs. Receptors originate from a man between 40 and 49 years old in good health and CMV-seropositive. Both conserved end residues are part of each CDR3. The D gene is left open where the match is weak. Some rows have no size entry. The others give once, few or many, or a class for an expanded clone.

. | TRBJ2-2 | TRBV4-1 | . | CASSPTGQTTGELFF | TGCGCCAGCAGCCCCACGGGACAAACCACCGGGGAGCTGTTTTTT
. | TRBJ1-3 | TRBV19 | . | CASSSPRGRGNTIYF | TGTGCCAGTAGTTCTCCCAGAGGCCGCGGAAACACCATATATTTT
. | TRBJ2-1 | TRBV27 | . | CASSSEGAYNEQFF | TGTGCCAGCAGCTCCGAGGGAGCTTACAATGAGCAGTTCTTC
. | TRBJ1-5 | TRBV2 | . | CASSGGRIGNQPQHF | TGTGCCAGCAGTGGGGGCAGGATAGGCAATCAGCCCCAGCATTTT
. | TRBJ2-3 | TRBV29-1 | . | CSVLAPSTDTQYF | TGCAGCGTTCTAGCGCCTAGCACAGATACGCAGTATTTT
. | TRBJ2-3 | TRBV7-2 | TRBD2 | CASSFLAGNTDTQYF | TGTGCCAGCAGCTTTCTAGCGGGAAACACAGATACGCAGTATTTT
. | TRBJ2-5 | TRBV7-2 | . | CASSSFLGRVQETQYF | TGTGCCAGCAGCTCCTTCCTGGGGAGAGTCCAAGAGACCCAGTACTTC
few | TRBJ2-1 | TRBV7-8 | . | CASSTVDEQFF | TGTGCCAGCAGCACTGTAGATGAGCAGTTCTTC
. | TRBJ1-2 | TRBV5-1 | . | CASSPATDSYGYTF | TGCGCCAGCAGCCCCGCGACAGACTCCTATGGCTACACCTTC
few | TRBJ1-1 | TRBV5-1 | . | CASSLESATSIGTEAFF | TGCGCCAGCAGCTTGGAATCGGCGACCTCAATCGGGACTGAAGCTTTCTTT
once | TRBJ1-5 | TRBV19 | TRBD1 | CASSNRQGHQPQHF | TGTGCCAGTAGTAACCGACAGGGGCATCAGCCCCAGCATTTT
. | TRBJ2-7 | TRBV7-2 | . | CASSFDRHEQYF | TGTGCCAGCAGCTTTGACAGGCACGAGCAGTACTTC
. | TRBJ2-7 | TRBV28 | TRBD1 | CATSQGVRDEQYF | TGTGCCACCTCCCAGGGGGTGAGAGACGAGCAGTACTTC
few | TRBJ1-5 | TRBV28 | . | CASSLGPGNSNQPQHF | TGTGCCAGCAGTTTGGGGCCCGGAAATAGCAATCAGCCCCAGCATTTT
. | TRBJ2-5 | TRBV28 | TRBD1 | CASSRTGSLQETQYF | TGTGCCAGCAGTCGGACAGGAAGCCTTCAAGAGACCCAGTACTTC
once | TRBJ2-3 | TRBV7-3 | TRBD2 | CASSLKAGGPSYTQYF | TGTGCCAGCAGCTTAAAAGCGGGAGGGCCAAGCTATACGCAGTATTTT
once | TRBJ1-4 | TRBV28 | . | CASRSGLNEKLFF | TGTGCCAGCCGGTCAGGCCTGAATGAAAAACTGTTTTTT
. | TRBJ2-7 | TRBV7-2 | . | CASSLVDEQYF | TGTGCCAGCAGCTTAGTAGACGAGCAGTACTTC
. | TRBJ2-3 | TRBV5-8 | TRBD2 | CASSYGLAGSTDTQYF | TGTGCCAGCAGCTACGGACTAGCGGGGAGCACAGATACGCAGTATTTT
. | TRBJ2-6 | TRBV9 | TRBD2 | CASSVPGLAGGSSGANVLTF | TGTGCCAGCAGCGTACCGGGACTAGCGGGAGGGAGCTCTGGGGCCAACGTCCTGACTTTC
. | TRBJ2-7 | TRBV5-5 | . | CASSLAAPRSYEQYF | TGTGCCAGCAGCTTGGCTGCTCCTAGGTCCTACGAGCAGTACTTC
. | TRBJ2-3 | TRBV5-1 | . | CASSSREGNLADTQYF | TGCGCCAGCAGCTCGAGAGAGGGCAACCTTGCAGATACGCAGTATTTT
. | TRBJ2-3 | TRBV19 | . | CASSIPGGAGDTQYF | TGTGCCAGTAGTATACCGGGGGGCGCGGGAGATACGCAGTATTTT
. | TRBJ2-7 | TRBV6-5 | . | CASTPGTSSYEQYF | TGTGCCAGCACTCCCGGGACTTCATCCTACGAGCAGTACTTC
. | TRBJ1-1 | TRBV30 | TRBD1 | CAWSAGTGTNTEAFF | TGTGCCTGGAGTGCCGGGACAGGAACGAACACTGAAGCTTTCTTT
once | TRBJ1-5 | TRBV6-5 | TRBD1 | CASSTGTGGYQPQHF | TGTGCCAGCAGCACCGGGACAGGGGGCTATCAGCCCCAGCATTTT
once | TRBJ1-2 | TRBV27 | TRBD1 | CASSRQGANYGYTF | TGTGCCAGCAGTCGACAGGGGGCGAACTATGGCTACACCTTC
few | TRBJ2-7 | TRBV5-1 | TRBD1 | CASSSLRQGAYEQYF | TGCGCCAGCAGCTCCTTGCGACAGGGGGCCTACGAGCAGTACTTC
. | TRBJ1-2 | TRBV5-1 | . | CASSLTQGGYGYTF | TGCGCCAGCAGCTTGACGCAGGGCGGCTATGGCTACACCTTC
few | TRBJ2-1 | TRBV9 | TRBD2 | CASSVTSGRNEQFF | TGTGCCAGCAGCGTAACTAGCGGGAGGAATGAGCAGTTCTTC
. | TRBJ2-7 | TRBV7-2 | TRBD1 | CASSFSGQGSYEQYF | TGTGCCAGCAGCTTCTCGGGACAGGGTTCCTACGAGCAGTACTTC
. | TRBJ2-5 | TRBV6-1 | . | CASSATVYQETQYF | TGTGCCAGCAGTGCGACAGTGTACCAAGAGACCCAGTACTTC
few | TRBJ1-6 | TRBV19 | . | CASSIRGPGQGSPLHF | TGTGCCAGTAGTATAAGGGGTCCGGGCCAGGGATCACCCCTCCACTTT
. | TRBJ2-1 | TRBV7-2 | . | CASSLAPGYNEQFF | TGTGCCAGCAGCCTAGCCCCGGGATACAATGAGCAGTTCTTC
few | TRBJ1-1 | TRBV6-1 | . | CASSSDRIITEAFF | TGTGCCAGCAGCTCCGACAGGATCATAACTGAAGCTTTCTTT
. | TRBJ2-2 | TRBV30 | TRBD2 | CAWSPPRLAGGDTGELFF | TGTGCCTGGAGCCCCCCGAGGCTAGCGGGGGGGGACACCGGGGAGCTGTTTTTT
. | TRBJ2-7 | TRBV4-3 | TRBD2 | CASSQARLAGSYEQYF | TGCGCCAGCAGCCAGGCCCGACTAGCGGGTTCCTACGAGCAGTACTTC
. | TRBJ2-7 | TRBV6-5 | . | CASRSNRAYEQYF | TGTGCCAGCCGCTCAAACAGGGCCTACGAGCAGTACTTC
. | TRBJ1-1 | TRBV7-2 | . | CASSLGRGPEAFF | TGTGCCAGCAGCTTAGGCAGGGGACCTGAAGCTTTCTTT
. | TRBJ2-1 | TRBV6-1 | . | CASSETRSYNEQFF | TGTGCCAGCAGTGAAACACGCTCCTACAATGAGCAGTTCTTC
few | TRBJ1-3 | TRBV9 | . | CASSVVSGGPSGNTIYF | TGTGCCAGCAGCGTAGTTTCGGGCGGGCCCTCTGGAAACACCATATATTTT
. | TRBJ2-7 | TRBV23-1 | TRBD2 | CASSTTQRGAYEQYF | TGCGCCAGCAGCACGACCCAGCGGGGGGCCTACGAGCAGTACTTC
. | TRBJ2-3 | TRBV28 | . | CASSLADTQYF | TGTGCCAGCAGCCTCGCAGATACGCAGTATTTT
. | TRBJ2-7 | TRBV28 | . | CASSLRGYEQYF | TGTGCCAGCAGTTTAAGGGGGTACGAGCAGTACTTC
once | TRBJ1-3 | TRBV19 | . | CASSPTADSGNTIYF | TGTGCCAGTAGTCCGACAGCAGACTCTGGAAACACCATATATTTT
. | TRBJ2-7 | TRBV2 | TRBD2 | CASGNAGGLYEQYF | TGTGCCAGCGGTAACGCGGGGGGACTCTACGAGCAGTACTTC